These T cell receptor beta chains were read from a single sample in a study of CD8 T cells in Susac syndrome. TCRdb ran MiXCR on the immunoSEQ multiplex PCR reads and lists one entry per CDR3 protein. There are 80,000 or so distinct CDR3 sequences in the sample; roughly 95% occur only once, and over 0.45% lies in the top ten. Material for sequencing was CD8+ T cells from PBMCs. Receptor source: a human donor with Susac syndrome. CDR3s include the opening cysteine and the closing phenylalanine or tryptophan. D genes are given only for firm matches. Rows may omit the clone size; those that give it use once, few, many or a size class.

j_call	cdr3_length	v_call	clone_size	d_call	cdr3_nt	cdr3_aa
TRBJ2-1	17	TRBV7-9	.	TRBD2	TGTGCCAGCATACTAGCGGGGGGGCCGATCGCCTACAATGAGCAGTTCTTC	CASILAGGPIAYNEQFF
TRBJ2-1	12	TRBV7-9	.	.	TGTGCCAGCAGTAAGGCGTACAATGAGCAGTTCTTC	CASSKAYNEQFF
TRBJ2-1	14	TRBV27	.	.	TGTGCCAGCGGACGGGGGACCTCCTACAATGAGCAGTTCTTC	CASGRGTSYNEQFF
TRBJ2-5	12	TRBV9	once	.	TGTGCCAGCAGCGTAGATCGAGAGACCCAGTACTTC	CASSVDRETQYF
TRBJ1-1	11	TRBV9	.	.	TGTGCCAGCGAGGGGGACACTGAAGCTTTCTTT	CASEGDTEAFF
TRBJ2-2	14	TRBV7-7	.	TRBD2	TGTGCTAGCAGCTTAGCGGGTATCTCCGGGGAGCTGTTTTTT	CASSLAGISGELFF
TRBJ2-7	16	TRBV5-6	.	TRBD2	TGTGCCAGCAGCTCCCGGACTAGCGGGGGGGCCTACGAGCAGTACTTC	CASSSRTSGGAYEQYF
TRBJ1-2	13	TRBV20-1	.	.	TGCAGTGCTAGCGGAACGCCGGCCTATGGCTACACCTTC	CSASGTPAYGYTF
TRBJ2-7	14	TRBV7-9	.	TRBD1	TGTGCCAGCAGCCCACGACAGGGGTATGGCGAGCAGTACTTC	CASSPRQGYGEQYF
TRBJ2-5	11	TRBV9	.	.	TGTGCCAGCGGGAGTAAAGAGACCCAGTACTTC	CASGSKETQYF
TRBJ2-1	15	TRBV11-1	.	.	TGTGCCAGCAGCTTGCTTACAAACCCCTACAATGAGCAGTTCTTC	CASSLLTNPYNEQFF
TRBJ2-3	15	TRBV6-4	.	TRBD2	TGTGCCAGCAGTTCCGAGCGGGGGGGGACAGATACGCAGTATTTT	CASSSERGGTDTQYF
TRBJ1-1	14	TRBV27	.	.	TGTGCCAGCAGCCTACAGGGCCTGAACACTGAAGCTTTCTTT	CASSLQGLNTEAFF
TRBJ2-1	17	TRBV5-5	.	.	TGTGCCAGCAGTCCAAGCATCACCCCAGGCTCCTACAATGAGCAGTTCTTC	CASSPSITPGSYNEQFF
TRBJ2-1	15	TRBV20-1	.	.	TGCAGTGCTAGGCCCCGAAGGACGGTCCACAATGAACAGTTCTTC	CSARPRRTVHNEQFF
TRBJ1-2	10	TRBV29-1	.	.	TGCAGCGTATCGGGAAATGGCTACACCTTC	CSVSGNGYTF
TRBJ2-7	15	TRBV7-3	.	.	TGTGCCAGCAGCCCTACCCCCGGGGCGGTCTACGAGCAGTACTTC	CASSPTPGAVYEQYF
TRBJ2-7	16	TRBV7-2	.	TRBD1	TGTGCCAGCAGCTTTCGGCCGGACAGGACCCCAAACGAGCAGTACTTC	CASSFRPDRTPNEQYF